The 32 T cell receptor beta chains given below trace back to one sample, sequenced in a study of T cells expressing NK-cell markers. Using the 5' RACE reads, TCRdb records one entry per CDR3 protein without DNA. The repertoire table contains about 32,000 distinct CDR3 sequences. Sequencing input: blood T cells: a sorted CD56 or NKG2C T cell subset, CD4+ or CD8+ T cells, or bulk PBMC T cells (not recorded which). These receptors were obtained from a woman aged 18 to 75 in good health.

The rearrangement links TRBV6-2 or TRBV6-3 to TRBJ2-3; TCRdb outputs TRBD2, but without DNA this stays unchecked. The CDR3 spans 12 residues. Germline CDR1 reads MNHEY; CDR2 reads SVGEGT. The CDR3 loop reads CASDPGGDTQYF.

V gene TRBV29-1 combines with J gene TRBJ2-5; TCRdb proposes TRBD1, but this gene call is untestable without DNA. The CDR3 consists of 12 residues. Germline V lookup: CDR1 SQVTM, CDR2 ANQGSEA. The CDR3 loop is CSVDWGQETQYF.

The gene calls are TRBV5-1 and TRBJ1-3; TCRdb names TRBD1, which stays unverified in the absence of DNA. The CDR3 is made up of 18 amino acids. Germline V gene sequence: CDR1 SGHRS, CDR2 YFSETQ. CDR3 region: CASSFSYLDSPSGNTIYF.

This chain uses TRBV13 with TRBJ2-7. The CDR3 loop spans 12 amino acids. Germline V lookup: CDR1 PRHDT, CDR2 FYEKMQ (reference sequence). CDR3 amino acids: CASSSDPYEQYF.

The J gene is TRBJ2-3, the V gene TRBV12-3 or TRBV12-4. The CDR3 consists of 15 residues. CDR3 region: CASSLWQTSTDTQYF.

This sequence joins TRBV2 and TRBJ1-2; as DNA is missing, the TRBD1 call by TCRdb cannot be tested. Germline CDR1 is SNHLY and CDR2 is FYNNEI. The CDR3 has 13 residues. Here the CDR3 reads CASSLTGNYGYTF.

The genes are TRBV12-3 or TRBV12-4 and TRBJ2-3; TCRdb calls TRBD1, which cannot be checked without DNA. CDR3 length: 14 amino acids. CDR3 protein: CASKPGSHTDTQYF.

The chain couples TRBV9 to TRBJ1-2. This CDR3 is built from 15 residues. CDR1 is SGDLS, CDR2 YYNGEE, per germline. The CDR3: CASSVQREGLEGYTF.

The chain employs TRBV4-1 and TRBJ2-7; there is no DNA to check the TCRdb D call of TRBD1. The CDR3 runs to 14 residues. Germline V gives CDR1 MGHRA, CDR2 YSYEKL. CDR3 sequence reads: CASKLRQGNYEQYF.

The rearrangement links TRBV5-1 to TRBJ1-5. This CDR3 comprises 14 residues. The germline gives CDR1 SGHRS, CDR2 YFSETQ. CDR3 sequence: CASSLVGENQPQHF.

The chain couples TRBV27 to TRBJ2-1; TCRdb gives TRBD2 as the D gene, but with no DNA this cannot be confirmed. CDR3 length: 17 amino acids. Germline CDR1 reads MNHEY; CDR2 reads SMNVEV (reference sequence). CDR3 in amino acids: CASSFLAGGGEYNEQFF.

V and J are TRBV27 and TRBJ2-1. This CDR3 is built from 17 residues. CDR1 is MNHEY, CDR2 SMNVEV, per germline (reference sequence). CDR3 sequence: CASSLSSRLSSYNEQFF.

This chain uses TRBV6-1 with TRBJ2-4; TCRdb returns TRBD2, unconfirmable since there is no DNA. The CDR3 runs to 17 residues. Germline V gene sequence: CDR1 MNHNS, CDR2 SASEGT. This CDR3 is CASRPSGRAEGENIQYF.

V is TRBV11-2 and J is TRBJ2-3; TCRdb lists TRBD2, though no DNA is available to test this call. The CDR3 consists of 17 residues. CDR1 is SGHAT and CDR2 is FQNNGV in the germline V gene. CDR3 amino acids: CASSLVGRTSSTDTQYF.

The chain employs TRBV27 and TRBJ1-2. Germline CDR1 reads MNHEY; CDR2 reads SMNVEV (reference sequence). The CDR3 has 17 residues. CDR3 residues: CASSLKAQTGWGYGYTF.

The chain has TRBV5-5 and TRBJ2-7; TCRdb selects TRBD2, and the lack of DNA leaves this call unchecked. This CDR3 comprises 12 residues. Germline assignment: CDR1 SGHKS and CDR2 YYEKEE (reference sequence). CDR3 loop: CASSPRGYEQYF.

This CDR3 reads CASRWGSEQYF. The chain employs TRBV27 and TRBJ2-7. Germline loops: CDR1 MNHEY, CDR2 SMNVEV (reference sequence). The CDR3 is made up of 11 amino acids.

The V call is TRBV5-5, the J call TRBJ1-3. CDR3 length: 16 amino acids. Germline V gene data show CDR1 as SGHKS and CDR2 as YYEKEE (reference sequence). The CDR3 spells CASSLEPADSGNTIYF.

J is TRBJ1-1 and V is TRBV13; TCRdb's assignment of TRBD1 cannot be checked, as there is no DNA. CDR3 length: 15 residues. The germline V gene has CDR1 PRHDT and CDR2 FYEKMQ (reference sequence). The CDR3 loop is CASSPAGTQETEAFF.

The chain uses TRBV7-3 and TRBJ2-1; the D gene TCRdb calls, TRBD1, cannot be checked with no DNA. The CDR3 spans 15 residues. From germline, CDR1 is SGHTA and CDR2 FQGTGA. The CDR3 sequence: CASSFEGATYNEQFF.

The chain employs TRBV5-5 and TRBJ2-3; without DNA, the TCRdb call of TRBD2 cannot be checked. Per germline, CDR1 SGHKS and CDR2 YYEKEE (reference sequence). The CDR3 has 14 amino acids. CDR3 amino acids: CASNGGESTDTQYF. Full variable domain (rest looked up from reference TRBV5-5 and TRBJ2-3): DAGVTQSPTHLIKTRGQQVTLRCSPISGHKSVSWYQQVLGQGPQFIFQYYEKEERGRGNFPDRFSARQFPNYSSELNVNALLLGDSALYLCASNGGESTDTQYFGPGTRLTVL.

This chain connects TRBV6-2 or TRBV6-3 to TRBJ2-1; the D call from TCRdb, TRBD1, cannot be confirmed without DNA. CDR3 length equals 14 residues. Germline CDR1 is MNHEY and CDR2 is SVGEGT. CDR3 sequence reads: CASSPTGGWDEQFF.

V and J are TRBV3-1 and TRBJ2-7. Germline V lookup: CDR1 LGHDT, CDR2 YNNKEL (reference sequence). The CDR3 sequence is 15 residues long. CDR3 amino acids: CASSHSLGSRLEQYF.

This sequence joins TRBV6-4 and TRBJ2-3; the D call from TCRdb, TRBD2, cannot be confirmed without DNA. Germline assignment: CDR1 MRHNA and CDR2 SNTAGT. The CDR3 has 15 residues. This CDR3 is CASSDSPAGADTQYF.

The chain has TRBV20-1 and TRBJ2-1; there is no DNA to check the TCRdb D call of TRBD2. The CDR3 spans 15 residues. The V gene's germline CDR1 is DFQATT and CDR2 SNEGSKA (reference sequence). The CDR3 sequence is CSAREGLAPYNEQFF.

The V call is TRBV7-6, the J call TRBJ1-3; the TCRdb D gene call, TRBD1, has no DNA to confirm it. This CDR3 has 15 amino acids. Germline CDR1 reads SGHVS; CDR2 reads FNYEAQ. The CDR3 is CASSAGQGTGNTIYF.

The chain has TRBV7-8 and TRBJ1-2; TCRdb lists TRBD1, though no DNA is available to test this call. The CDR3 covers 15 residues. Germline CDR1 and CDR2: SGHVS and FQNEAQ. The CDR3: CASSLGGGYDYGYTF.

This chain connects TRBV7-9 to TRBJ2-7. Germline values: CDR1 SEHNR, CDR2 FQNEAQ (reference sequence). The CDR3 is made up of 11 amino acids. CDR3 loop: CASSLTYEQYF. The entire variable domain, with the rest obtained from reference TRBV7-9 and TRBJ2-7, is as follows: DTGVSQNPRHKITKRGQNVTFRCDPISEHNRLYWYRQTLGQGPEFLTYFQNEAQLEKSRLLSDRFSAERPKGSFSTLEIQRTEQGDSAMYLCASSLTYEQYFGPGTRLTVT.

The chain's CDR3 is CASHMVEDTEAFF. The gene calls are TRBV5-1 and TRBJ1-1. The CDR3 contains 13 residues. Germline values: CDR1 SGHRS, CDR2 YFSETQ.

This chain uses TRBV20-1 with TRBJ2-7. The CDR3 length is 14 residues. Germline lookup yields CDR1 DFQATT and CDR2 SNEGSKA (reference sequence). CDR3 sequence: CSALWGRRSYEQYF.

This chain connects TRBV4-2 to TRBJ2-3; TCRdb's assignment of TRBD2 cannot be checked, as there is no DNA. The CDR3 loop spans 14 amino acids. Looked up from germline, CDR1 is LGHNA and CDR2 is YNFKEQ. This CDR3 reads CASGTSGRPDTQYF.

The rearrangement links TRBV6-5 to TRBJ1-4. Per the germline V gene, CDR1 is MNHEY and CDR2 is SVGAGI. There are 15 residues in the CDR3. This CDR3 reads CASSYTQATNEKLFF.